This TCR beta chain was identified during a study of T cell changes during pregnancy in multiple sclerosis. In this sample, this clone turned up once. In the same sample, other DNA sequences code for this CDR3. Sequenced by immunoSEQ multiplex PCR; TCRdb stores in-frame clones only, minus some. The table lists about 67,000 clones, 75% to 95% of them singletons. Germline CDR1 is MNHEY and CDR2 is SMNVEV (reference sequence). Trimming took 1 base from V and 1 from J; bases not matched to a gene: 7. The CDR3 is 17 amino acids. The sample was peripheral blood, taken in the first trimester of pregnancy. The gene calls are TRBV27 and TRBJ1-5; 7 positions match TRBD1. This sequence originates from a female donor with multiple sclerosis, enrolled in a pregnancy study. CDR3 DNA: TGTGCCAGCAGTTTATTAGGTGGCAGGGGGAGCAATCAGCCCCAGCATTTT. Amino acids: CASSLLGGRGSNQPQHF.